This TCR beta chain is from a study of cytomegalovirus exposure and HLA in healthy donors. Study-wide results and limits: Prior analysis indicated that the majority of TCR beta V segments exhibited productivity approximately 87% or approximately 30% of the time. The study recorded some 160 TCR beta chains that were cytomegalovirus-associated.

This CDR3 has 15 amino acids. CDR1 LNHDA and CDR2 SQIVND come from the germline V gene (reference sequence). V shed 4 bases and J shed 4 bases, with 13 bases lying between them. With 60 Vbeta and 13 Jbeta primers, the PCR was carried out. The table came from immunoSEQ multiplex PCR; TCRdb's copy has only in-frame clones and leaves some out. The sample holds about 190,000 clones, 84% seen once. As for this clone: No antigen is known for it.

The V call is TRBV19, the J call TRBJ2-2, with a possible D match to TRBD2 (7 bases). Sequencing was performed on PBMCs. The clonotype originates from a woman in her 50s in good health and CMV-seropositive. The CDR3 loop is CASSKQGGTTGELFF. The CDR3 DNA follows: TGTGCCAGTAGTAAACAGGGAGGGACCACCGGGGAGCTGTTTTTT.